A selection of T cell receptor beta chains follows, all from one sample in a study of blood T cell repertoires in COVID-19. Clones were sequenced by immunoSEQ multiplex PCR, and TCRdb holds only the in-frame ones, with some missing. The table includes more than 90,000 clones, 70% to 85% detected once. What was sequenced was peripheral blood. Every receptor here comes from a man in his fifties with acute or convalescent COVID-19. CDR3s include the opening cysteine and the closing phenylalanine or tryptophan. Each record gives: D gene, J gene, V gene, CDR3 length, clone size, CDR3 DNA, CDR3 protein. D genes are given only for firm matches. Only part of the rows carry a size: once, few, many, or a class if the clone is expanded.

d_call: TRBD2; j_call: TRBJ2-2; v_call: TRBV3-1/TRBV3-2; cdr3_length: 18; clone_size: .; cdr3_nt: TGTGCCAGCAGCCGGAAGAGGACTAGCGGGCCCCAGGGGGGGGAGCTGTTTTTT; cdr3_aa: CASSRKRTSGPQGGELFF
d_call: .; j_call: TRBJ2-7; v_call: TRBV6-1; cdr3_length: 13; clone_size: .; cdr3_nt: TGTGCCAGCAGTGAAGATCAGGGTTACGAGCAGTACTTC; cdr3_aa: CASSEDQGYEQYF
d_call: TRBD1; j_call: TRBJ1-4; v_call: TRBV6-1; cdr3_length: 15; clone_size: once; cdr3_nt: TGTGCCAGCAGTGAAAGAGACAGGGAGAATGAAAAACTGTTTTTT; cdr3_aa: CASSERDRENEKLFF
d_call: .; j_call: TRBJ2-1; v_call: TRBV5-1; cdr3_length: 13; clone_size: .; cdr3_nt: TGCGCCAGCAGCCGGACAGAAAACAATGAGCAGTTCTTC; cdr3_aa: CASSRTENNEQFF
d_call: .; j_call: TRBJ1-2; v_call: TRBV4-1; cdr3_length: 15; clone_size: .; cdr3_nt: TGCGCCAGCAGCCAAGACCCTGGGTCTAGGGGCGGCTACACCTTC; cdr3_aa: CASSQDPGSRGGYTF
d_call: TRBD2; j_call: TRBJ2-3; v_call: TRBV28; cdr3_length: 16; clone_size: .; cdr3_nt: TGTGCCAGCAGTTTTCCGGGACTAGCGGGGGGAGATACGCAGTATTTT; cdr3_aa: CASSFPGLAGGDTQYF
d_call: .; j_call: TRBJ2-7; v_call: TRBV6-5; cdr3_length: 14; clone_size: .; cdr3_nt: TGTGCCAGCAAAGTCCCCAGCGCCGGAGGCGAGCAGTACTTC; cdr3_aa: CASKVPSAGGEQYF
d_call: .; j_call: TRBJ2-5; v_call: TRBV29-1; cdr3_length: 11; clone_size: .; cdr3_nt: TGCAGCGTTCGCGGGGAAGAGACCCAGTACTTC; cdr3_aa: CSVRGEETQYF
d_call: .; j_call: TRBJ1-3; v_call: TRBV9; cdr3_length: 13; clone_size: .; cdr3_nt: TGTGCCAGCAGCGTAAACAGTGGAAACACCATATATTTT; cdr3_aa: CASSVNSGNTIYF
d_call: TRBD1; j_call: TRBJ1-3; v_call: TRBV2; cdr3_length: 15; clone_size: .; cdr3_nt: TGTGCCAGCAGTCTACAGGGGGCCGTGGGAAACACCATATATTTT; cdr3_aa: CASSLQGAVGNTIYF
d_call: TRBD1; j_call: TRBJ2-7; v_call: TRBV25-1; cdr3_length: 16; clone_size: .; cdr3_nt: TGTGCCAGCAGTAGATACCCGACAGGGAGCTCCTACGAGCAGTACTTC; cdr3_aa: CASSRYPTGSSYEQYF
d_call: .; j_call: TRBJ2-7; v_call: TRBV2; cdr3_length: 15; clone_size: .; cdr3_nt: TGTGCCAGCAGTGAACGGGTTTCGGTATACGGCGAGCAGTACTTC; cdr3_aa: CASSERVSVYGEQYF
d_call: .; j_call: TRBJ1-2; v_call: TRBV4-1; cdr3_length: 14; clone_size: .; cdr3_nt: TGCGCCAGCAGCCAGGGGCCAACAAACTATGGCTACACCTTC; cdr3_aa: CASSQGPTNYGYTF
d_call: .; j_call: TRBJ2-1; v_call: TRBV5-5; cdr3_length: 15; clone_size: once; cdr3_nt: TGTGCCAGCAGCTTCGGCCCAGGGTTATACAATGAGCAGTTCTTC; cdr3_aa: CASSFGPGLYNEQFF
d_call: TRBD2; j_call: TRBJ2-3; v_call: TRBV27; cdr3_length: 16; clone_size: once; cdr3_nt: TGTGCCAGCAGTTTACGAGGGGTAGCGGGAGGAGATACGCAGTATTTT; cdr3_aa: CASSLRGVAGGDTQYF
d_call: TRBD1; j_call: TRBJ1-4; v_call: TRBV3-1/TRBV3-2; cdr3_length: 15; clone_size: .; cdr3_nt: TGTGCCAGCAGCCATCCGGGACAGGGGAATGAAAAACTGTTTTTT; cdr3_aa: CASSHPGQGNEKLFF
d_call: TRBD2; j_call: TRBJ2-2; v_call: TRBV29-1; cdr3_length: 13; clone_size: .; cdr3_nt: TGCAGCGTTCGGGGCGGGGGATCCGGGGAGCTGTTTTTT; cdr3_aa: CSVRGGGSGELFF
d_call: .; j_call: TRBJ1-1; v_call: TRBV3-1/TRBV3-2; cdr3_length: 15; clone_size: .; cdr3_nt: TGTGCCAGCAGTACTCCGGGGGGGAAGAACACTGAAGCTTTCTTT; cdr3_aa: CASSTPGGKNTEAFF
d_call: .; j_call: TRBJ2-3; v_call: TRBV4-1; cdr3_length: 15; clone_size: few; cdr3_nt: TGCGCCAGCAGCCAAGAAACCAGAAGCACAGATACGCAGTATTTT; cdr3_aa: CASSQETRSTDTQYF
d_call: TRBD1; j_call: TRBJ1-1; v_call: TRBV27; cdr3_length: 14; clone_size: once; cdr3_nt: TGTGCCAGCAGTTTAAACAGGGGAGGCACTGAAGCTTTCTTT; cdr3_aa: CASSLNRGGTEAFF
d_call: TRBD2; j_call: TRBJ2-5; v_call: TRBV28; cdr3_length: 15; clone_size: .; cdr3_nt: TGTGCCAGCACTACTGGGACTAGCGGAAAAGAGACCCAGTACTTC; cdr3_aa: CASTTGTSGKETQYF
d_call: TRBD2; j_call: TRBJ2-7; v_call: TRBV11-2; cdr3_length: 15; clone_size: few; cdr3_nt: TGTGCCAGCAGCTTAGTCGGCGGGAGCTCCTACGAGCAGTACTTC; cdr3_aa: CASSLVGGSSYEQYF
d_call: TRBD1; j_call: TRBJ1-4; v_call: TRBV6-5; cdr3_length: 12; clone_size: .; cdr3_nt: TGTGCCAGCCAACAGGGGGCTGGAAAACTGTTTTTT; cdr3_aa: CASQQGAGKLFF
d_call: .; j_call: TRBJ1-3; v_call: TRBV6-5; cdr3_length: 15; clone_size: .; cdr3_nt: TGTGCCAGCAGTTATGACAGTTCCTCTGGAAACACCATATATTTT; cdr3_aa: CASSYDSSSGNTIYF
d_call: .; j_call: TRBJ2-4; v_call: TRBV19; cdr3_length: 15; clone_size: .; cdr3_nt: TGTGCCAGTAGTATAGGGGGCTCTGTGGGAAACATTCAGTACTTC; cdr3_aa: CASSIGGSVGNIQYF